The 23 T cell receptor beta chains presented below share a single source sample, sequenced in a study of human T cells and chemical hapten exposure. The time point was: patch test 3, about 24 weeks after DPC sensitization. Treatment described: therapeutic diphenylcyclopropenone sensitization with weekly scalp DPC. Using its own MiXCR run on the RACE reads, TCRdb lists one record per CDR3 protein. The sample lists 70,000 to 90,000 distinct CDR3 sequences, 9.5% to 14% seen once, with about 3.5% in the top ten. Sequenced material: whole blood, taken in connection with sensitization to the hapten diphenylcyclopropenone (DPC). The receptors were gathered from a woman between 45 and 60 years old with alopecia areata. Some clones in this sample may be carry-over from other donors' samples.

The J gene is TRBJ2-1, the V gene TRBV7-2; 7 bases align to TRBD2. The CDR3 consists of 16 residues. The germline V gene has CDR1 SGHTA and CDR2 FQGNSA. Trimming took 5 bases from V and 8 from J; bases not matched to a gene: 15. The CDR3 nucleotides are TGTGCCAGCAGCAAAGGGACGGGACTATTAGGCGATGAGCAGTTCTTC. It yields the protein CASSKGTGLLGDEQFF. Combining the CDR3 with reference TRBV7-2 and TRBJ2-1 gives the whole variable domain GAGVSQSPSNKVTEKGKDVELRCDPISGHTALYWYRQSLGQGLEFLIYFQGNSAPDKSGLPSDRFSAERTGGSVSTLTIQRTQQEDSAVYLCASSKGTGLLGDEQFFGPGTRLTVL.

This clonotype is a singleton in its sample. V usage is TRBV2 and J usage is TRBJ1-5; tentatively, D is TRBD1 (5 bases). The CDR3 spans 13 residues. Germline V gene data show CDR1 as SNHLY and CDR2 as FYNNEI. The CDR3 region has the DNA TGTGGTCACGGGGGGGATCGCAATCAGCCCCAGCATTTT. It codes for CGHGGDRNQPQHF.

This clonotype was detected a few times. J is TRBJ2-7 and V is TRBV20-1; D is possibly TRBD2 (5 bases). Germline CDR1 and CDR2: DFQATT and SNEGSKA (reference sequence). This CDR3 is built from 11 residues. Trimming cost V 2 bases and J 4 bases, with 6 bases left between them. The CDR3 DNA sequence: TGCAGTGCTAGAACGGGATACGAGCAGTACTTC. This codes for CSARTGYEQYF.

Comment on this clonotype: A much larger clone sits a single nucleotide away, making a read error possible. CDR3 residues: CASSPQGTRSNEQFF. The DNA of the CDR3 is TGTGCCAGCAGCCCACAGGGCACACGGAGTAATGAGCAGTTCTTC. The rearrangement uses TRBV11-2 and TRBJ2-1; D is possibly TRBD1 (6 bases). Germline lookup yields CDR1 SGHAT and CDR2 FQNNGV. The germline V and J ends were trimmed by 5 bases and 7 bases, with 18 bases remaining between them. The CDR3 extends over 15 amino acids.

J is TRBJ2-1 and V is TRBV12-5; 9 bases are a match to TRBD1. The ends lost 5 bases at V and 6 bases at J; junction bases unmatched: 5. The germline V gene encodes CDR1 LGHNT and CDR2 FRNRAP. The CDR3 loop spans 14 amino acids. CDR3 bases: TGTGCTAGTGGTCTGGGACAGGGACGCAATGAGCAGTTCTTC. Its protein is CASGLGQGRNEQFF. The full variable domain, completed using reference TRBV12-5 and TRBJ2-1, is DARVTQTPRHKVTEMGQEVTMRCQPILGHNTVFWYRQTMMQGLELLAYFRNRAPLDDSGMPKDRFSAEMPDATLATLKIQPSEPRDSAVYFCASGLGQGRNEQFFGPGTRLTVL.

The gene calls are TRBV4-1 and TRBJ2-7; TRBD1 aligns across 7 bases. Germline-derived CDR1 and CDR2 are MGHRA and YSYEKL. The V gene end was trimmed by 1 base and the J gene end by 0 bases; junction bases not matched to a gene: 3. The CDR3 length is 15 residues. The CDR3 is CASSQGGQSSYEQYF. Written as DNA, the CDR3 is TGCGCCAGCAGCCAAGGGGGACAGTCCTCCTACGAGCAGTACTTC.

This clonotype was seen at least ten times. The rearrangement uses TRBV5-1 and TRBJ2-7, with 9 nucleotides matching TRBD1. J was trimmed by 6 bases and V by 6 bases; bases with no gene match: 7. This CDR3 spans 13 amino acids. The germline V gene encodes CDR1 SGHRS and CDR2 YFSETQ. The CDR3 coding sequence is TGCGCCAGCAACCCGGGACAGGGATCCGAGCAGTACTTC. Encoded protein: CASNPGQGSEQYF.

This clonotype was found many times. The chain couples TRBV6-1 to TRBJ2-5, with 7 nucleotides matching TRBD1. Trimming removed 6 bases from V and 2 bases from J; junction bases left unmatched: 12. The germline V gene has CDR1 MNHNS and CDR2 SASEGT. There are 16 residues in the CDR3. This CDR3 is CASRHLVGDRQETQYF. CDR3 DNA sequence: TGTGCCAGCAGACACCTAGTGGGGGACAGACAAGAGACCCAGTACTTC.

On this clonotype itself: One end of the junction is discordant with germline, which a read error may explain. The chain couples TRBV3-1 to TRBJ2-4; D remains unclear. Germline V gives CDR1 LGHDT, CDR2 YNNKEL (reference sequence). The CDR3 length is 16 residues. The CDR3 reads CASSQVPDLAKNIQCF. The CDR3 DNA reads TGTGCCAGCAGCCAAGTCCCCGATTTAGCCAAAAACATTCAGTGCTTC.

In this sample, this clonotype turned up many times. The rearrangement joins TRBV12-5 to TRBJ2-7, with 8 bases matching TRBD2. The CDR3 sequence is 14 residues long. The J segment lost 0 bases and the V segment lost 4 bases, leaving 2 bases of the junction unmatched. Germline V lookup: CDR1 LGHNT, CDR2 FRNRAP. CDR3 sequence: CASGSSGPSYEQYF. DNA of the CDR3: TGTGCTAGTGGTTCTAGCGGGCCCTCCTACGAGCAGTACTTC.

This clonotype was observed a few times. The V gene is TRBV5-1, the J gene TRBJ1-6; D remains ambiguous. CDR3 length: 16 amino acids. Per the germline V gene, CDR1 is SGHRS and CDR2 is YFSETQ. Deletions cut 0 bases from V and 9 bases from J, with 16 bases between. CDR3 sequence reads: CASSLGAAVSSSPLHF. The CDR3 nucleotides are TGCGCCAGCAGCTTGGGGGCAGCCGTCTCTTCTTCACCCCTCCACTTT.

The table lists this clonotype with many counts. The chain uses TRBV18 and TRBJ1-4; D may be TRBD1 (5 bases). The CDR3 contains 18 residues. Per the germline V gene, CDR1 is KGHSH and CDR2 is LQKENI. V lost 3 bases, J lost 8 bases, and 25 bases lay in between. CDR3 in DNA: TGTGCCAGCTCACCGTATCCCCTCGGGGGGAAAAAAGACGAAAAACTGTTTTTT. Protein sequence: CASSPYPLGGKKDEKLFF.

This clonotype was found many times. The gene calls are TRBV25-1 and TRBJ1-5, with 9 bases matching TRBD1. The germline V gene has CDR1 MGHDK and CDR2 SYGVNS. The CDR3 length is 14 residues. V dropped 7 bases and J dropped 6; count of bases not matched to a gene: 7. The CDR3, as DNA: TGTGCCAGCACTGCAGGACAGGGGTCTCAGCCCCAGCATTTT. Its translation is CASTAGQGSQPQHF.

The chain is built from TRBV4-3 and TRBJ1-4; D unclear. The CDR3 has 18 amino acids. The ends were cut back, 0 bases at V and 4 bases at J, with 18 bases in the middle. Germline loops: CDR1 LGHNA, CDR2 YSLEER. In DNA, the CDR3 is TGCGCCAGCAGCCAAGAGAGTCGGTCGGTCGTCGGTAATGAAAAACTGTTTTTT. Its translation is CASSQESRSVVGNEKLFF.

This clonotype was observed a few times. This sequence joins TRBV12-3 or TRBV12-4 and TRBJ2-7; 10 positions agree with TRBD1. V was pared by 7 bases and J by 2 bases, with 8 bases of the junction left unmatched. The length of the CDR3 is 15 residues. The CDR3 reads CASTNRDRGTYEQYF. The CDR3 coding sequence is TGTGCCAGCACGAACCGGGACAGGGGTACCTACGAGCAGTACTTC.

In its sample, this clonotype was seen many times. The rearrangement links TRBV7-8 to TRBJ2-6; weak D call: TRBD2 (5 bases). V lost 1 base, J lost 1 base, and 8 bases lay in between. The CDR3 has 16 residues. Looked up from germline, CDR1 is SGHVS and CDR2 is FQNEAQ. CDR3 DNA sequence: TGTGCCAGCAGCTTAGGTAGCGCGTCTGGGGCCAACGTCCTGACTTTC. Translated: CASSLGSASGANVLTF.

The V gene is TRBV9, the J gene TRBJ2-3; no reliable D call. The CDR3 sequence is 15 residues long. Per germline, CDR1 SGDLS and CDR2 YYNGEE. V dropped 2 bases and J dropped 2 bases, with 12 bases sitting between them. The CDR3 protein is CASSVYDSPTDTQYF. The CDR3 nucleotides are TGTGCCAGCAGCGTCTACGATTCCCCCACAGATACGCAGTATTTT.

In its sample, this clonotype was seen many times. The chain employs TRBV23-1 and TRBJ1-6; 9 bases map to TRBD1. TRBV23-1 is known as an ORF, though its function is uncertain. The CDR3 is 16 amino acids. J lost 5 bases, V lost 5 bases, and 7 bases had no gene match. The CDR3 DNA reads TGCGCCAGCAGTGTAACAGGGGGCGATGATAATTCACCCCTCCACTTT. Its protein product is CASSVTGGDDNSPLHF.

The V and J genes are TRBV21-1 and TRBJ2-7; TRBD1 is the table's D call, not checked against the DNA. TRBV21-1 is an annotated pseudogene. The CDR3 runs 14 residues. CDR3 nucleotide sequence: TGTGCCAGCAGCAAACCTGACAGAGTCTACGAGCAGTACTTC. It specifies CASSKPDRVYEQYF.

This clonotype was seen many times. This chain connects TRBV29-1 to TRBJ2-1; TRBD1 agrees at 7 bases. Trimming cost V 7 bases and J 9 bases; bases outside gene matches: 15. The CDR3 runs 14 residues. CDR1 SQVTM and CDR2 ANQGSEA come from the germline V gene. The CDR3 here is CSGRYRGTVTEQFF. The CDR3, as DNA: TGCAGCGGGAGGTACAGGGGAACTGTCACTGAGCAGTTCTTC.

This sequence joins TRBV29-1 and TRBJ1-5, with a weak D call TRBD1 (5 bases). The V end was cut by 4 bases, the J end by 4 bases, with 11 bases between. The CDR3 consists of 13 residues. CDR1 and CDR2 from the germline V gene are SQVTM and ANQGSEA. The CDR3 bases are TGCAGCGTTGCCCTGACAGAAAATCAGCCCCAGCATTTT. This translates into CSVALTENQPQHF. Full variable domain (remainder filled in from reference TRBV29-1 and TRBJ1-5): SAVISQKPSRDICQRGTSLTIQCQVDSQVTMMFWYRQQPGQSLTLIATANQGSEATYESGFVIDKFPISRPNLTFSTLTVSNMSPEDSSIYLCSVALTENQPQHFGDGTRLSIL.

This clonotype appeared many times. The chain employs TRBV28 and TRBJ1-4, with 8 bases fitting TRBD1. The J segment lost 1 base and the V segment lost 4 bases, leaving 5 bases of the junction unmatched. CDR1 is MDHEN and CDR2 is SYDVKM in the germline V gene. The CDR3 is made up of 16 amino acids. The CDR3 DNA follows: TGTGCCAGCAGTTCAGGGGGCACAGGAACTAATGAAAAACTGTTTTTT. This codes for CASSSGGTGTNEKLFF.

Ten or more counts support this clonotype. V is TRBV12-3 or TRBV12-4 and J is TRBJ1-2; 7 bases are a match to TRBD1. J gave up 1 base and V 6 bases, and 5 bases lay outside the gene matches. CDR3 length: 14 amino acids. The CDR3 sequence: CASSQTGHNYGYTF. As DNA, the CDR3 is TGTGCCAGCAGCCAGACAGGGCATAACTATGGCTACACCTTC.